This T cell receptor beta chain was captured in a study of blood T cell repertoires in COVID-19. The V gene's germline CDR1 is SGHVS and CDR2 FQNEAQ. This CDR3 region has 17 residues. V was clipped by 3 bases and J by 0 bases; unmatched bases: 8. Clones were read by immunoSEQ multiplex PCR, and TCRdb kept only the in-frame ones, dropping some. Of approximately 250,000 clones in the sample, approximately 85% were seen once. In terms of age and location, participants ranged from roughly 18 to 89 years and lived in 24 US areas. The sequence was collected from a woman under 40 who had recovered from COVID-19. This chain joins TRBV7-8 and TRBJ1-3, with 7 positions matching TRBD1. Sequencing used PBMCs or T cells enriched from blood (not recorded which). CDR3 sequence: CASSFTDRAFSGNTIYF. In DNA, the CDR3 is TGTGCCAGCAGCTTTACTGACAGGGCGTTCTCTGGAAACACCATATATTTT.